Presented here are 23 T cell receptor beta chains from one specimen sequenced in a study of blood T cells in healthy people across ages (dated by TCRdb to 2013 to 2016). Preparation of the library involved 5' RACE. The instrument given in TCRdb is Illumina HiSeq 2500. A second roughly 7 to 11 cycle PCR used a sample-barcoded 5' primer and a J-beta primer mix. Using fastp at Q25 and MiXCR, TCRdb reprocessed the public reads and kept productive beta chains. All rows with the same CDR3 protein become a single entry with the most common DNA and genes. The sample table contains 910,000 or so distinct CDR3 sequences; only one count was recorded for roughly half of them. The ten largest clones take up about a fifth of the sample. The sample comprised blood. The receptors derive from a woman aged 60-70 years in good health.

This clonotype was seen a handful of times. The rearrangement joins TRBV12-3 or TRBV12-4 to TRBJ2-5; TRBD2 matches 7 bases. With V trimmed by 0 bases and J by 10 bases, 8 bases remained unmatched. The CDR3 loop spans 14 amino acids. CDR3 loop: CASSLALVSGGQYF. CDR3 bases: TGTGCCAGCAGTTTAGCTCTAGTCTCGGGAGGCCAGTACTTC.

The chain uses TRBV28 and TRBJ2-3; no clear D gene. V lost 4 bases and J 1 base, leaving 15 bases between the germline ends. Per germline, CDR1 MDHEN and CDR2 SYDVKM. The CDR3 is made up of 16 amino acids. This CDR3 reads CASSYRATQGTDTQYF. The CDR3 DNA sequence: TGTGCCAGCAGTTATCGGGCGACCCAGGGCACAGATACGCAGTATTTT.

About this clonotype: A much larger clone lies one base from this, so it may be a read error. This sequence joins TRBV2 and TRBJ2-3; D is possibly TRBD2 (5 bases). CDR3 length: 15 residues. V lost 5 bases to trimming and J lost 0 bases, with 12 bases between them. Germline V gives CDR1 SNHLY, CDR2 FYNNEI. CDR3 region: CASSRTVASTDTQYF. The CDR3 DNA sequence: TGTGCCAGCAGTAGGACTGTCGCTAGCACAGATACGCAGTATTTT.

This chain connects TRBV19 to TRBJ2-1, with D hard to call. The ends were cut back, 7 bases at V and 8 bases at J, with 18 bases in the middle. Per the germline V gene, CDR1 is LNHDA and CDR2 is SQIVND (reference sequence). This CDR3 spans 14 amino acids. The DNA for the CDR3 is TGTGCCAGTAATCCACCGGGTCTGAAGCATGAGCAGTTCTTC. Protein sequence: CASNPPGLKHEQFF.

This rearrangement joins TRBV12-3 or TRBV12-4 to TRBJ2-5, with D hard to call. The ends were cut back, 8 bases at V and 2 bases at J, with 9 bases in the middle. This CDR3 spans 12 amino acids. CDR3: CASGKKQETQYF. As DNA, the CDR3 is TGTGCCAGCGGGAAAAAGCAAGAGACCCAGTACTTC.

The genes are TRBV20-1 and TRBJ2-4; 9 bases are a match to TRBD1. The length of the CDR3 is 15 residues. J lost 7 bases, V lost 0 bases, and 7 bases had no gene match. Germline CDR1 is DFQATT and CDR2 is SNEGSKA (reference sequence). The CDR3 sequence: CSAREEQGAGNIQYF. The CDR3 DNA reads TGCAGTGCTAGAGAGGAACAGGGGGCCGGGAACATTCAGTACTTC.

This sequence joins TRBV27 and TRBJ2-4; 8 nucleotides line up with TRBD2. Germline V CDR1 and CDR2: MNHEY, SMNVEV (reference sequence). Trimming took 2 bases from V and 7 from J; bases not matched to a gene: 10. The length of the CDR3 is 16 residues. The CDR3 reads CASSLNLPGGGNIQYF. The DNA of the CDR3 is TGTGCCAGCAGTTTAAACCTGCCGGGCGGGGGGAACATTCAGTACTTC.

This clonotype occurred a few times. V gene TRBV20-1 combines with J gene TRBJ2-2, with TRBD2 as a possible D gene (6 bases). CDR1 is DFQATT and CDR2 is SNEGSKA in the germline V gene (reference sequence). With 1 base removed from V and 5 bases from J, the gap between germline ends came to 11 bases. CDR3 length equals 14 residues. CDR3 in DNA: TGCAGTGCTAGAGGTCTAGCGAGTACCGGGGAGCTGTTTTTT. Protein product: CSARGLASTGELFF.

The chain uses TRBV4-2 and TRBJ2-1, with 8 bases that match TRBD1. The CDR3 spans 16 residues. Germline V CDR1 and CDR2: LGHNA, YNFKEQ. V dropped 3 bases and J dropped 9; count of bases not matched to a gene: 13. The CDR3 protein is CASSHADRAIRGEQFF. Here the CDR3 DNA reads TGTGCCAGCAGCCATGCGGACAGGGCTATACGTGGTGAGCAGTTCTTC.

Written as DNA, the CDR3 is TGTGCCAGCAGCCATCAGGGTGGGAGCGAGCAGTACTTC. Protein sequence: CASSHQGGSEQYF. The V gene is TRBV14, the J gene TRBJ2-7, with D perhaps given as TRBD1 or TRBD2 (5 bases each). The CDR3 consists of 13 residues. The V gene lost 3 bases and the J gene lost 6 bases, with 12 bases spanning the gap. Germline values: CDR1 SGHDN, CDR2 FVKESK. Full variable domain (missing parts from reference TRBV14 and TRBJ2-7): EAGVTQFPSHSVIEKGQTVTLRCDPISGHDNLYWYRRVMGKEIKFLLHFVKESKQDESGMPNNRFLAERTGGTYSTLKVQPAELEDSGVYFCASSHQGGSEQYFGPGTRLTVT.

For the CDR3, the DNA is TGTGCCAGCAGGGAGGGGGCACTAGCGTCCCAAGGCGAGCAGTACTTC. It encodes CASREGALASQGEQYF. The V gene is TRBV28, the J gene TRBJ2-5; D tentatively fits TRBD1 or TRBD2 (7 bases each). The better agreement between TRBJ2-7 and the DNA end casts doubt on the J call. In germline, CDR1 is MDHEN, CDR2 SYDVKM. This CDR3 has 16 amino acids.

The CDR3 loop is CASSTIAAQGGNEKLFF. As DNA, the CDR3 is TGTGCCAGCAGCACAATTGCCGCCCAGGGAGGTAATGAAAAACTGTTTTTT. This chain uses TRBV21-1 with TRBJ1-4. TRBV21-1 is termed a pseudogene. The CDR3 length is 17 residues.

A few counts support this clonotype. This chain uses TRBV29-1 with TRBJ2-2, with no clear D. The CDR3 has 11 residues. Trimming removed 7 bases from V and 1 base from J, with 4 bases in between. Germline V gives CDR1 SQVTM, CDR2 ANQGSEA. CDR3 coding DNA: TGCAGCGCGATGAACACCGGGGAGCTGTTTTTT. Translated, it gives CSAMNTGELFF.

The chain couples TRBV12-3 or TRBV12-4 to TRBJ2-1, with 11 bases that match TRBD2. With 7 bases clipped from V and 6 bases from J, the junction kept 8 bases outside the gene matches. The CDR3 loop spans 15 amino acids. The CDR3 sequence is CASKSSGRHSNEQFF. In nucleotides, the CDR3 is TGTGCCAGCAAATCTAGCGGGAGGCACAGCAATGAGCAGTTCTTC.

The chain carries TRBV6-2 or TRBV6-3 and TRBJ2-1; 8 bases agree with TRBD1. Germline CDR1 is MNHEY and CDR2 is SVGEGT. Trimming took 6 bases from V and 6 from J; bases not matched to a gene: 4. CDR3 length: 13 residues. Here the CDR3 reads CASRDTGGNEQFF. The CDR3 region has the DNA TGTGCCAGCAGGGATACAGGGGGCAATGAGCAGTTCTTC.

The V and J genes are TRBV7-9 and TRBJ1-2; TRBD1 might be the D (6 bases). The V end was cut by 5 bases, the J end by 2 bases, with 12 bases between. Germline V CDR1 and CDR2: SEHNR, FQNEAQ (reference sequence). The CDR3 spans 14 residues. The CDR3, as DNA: TGTGCCAGCAGCCAGTGGACAGCAAACTATGGCTACACCTTC. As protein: CASSQWTANYGYTF.

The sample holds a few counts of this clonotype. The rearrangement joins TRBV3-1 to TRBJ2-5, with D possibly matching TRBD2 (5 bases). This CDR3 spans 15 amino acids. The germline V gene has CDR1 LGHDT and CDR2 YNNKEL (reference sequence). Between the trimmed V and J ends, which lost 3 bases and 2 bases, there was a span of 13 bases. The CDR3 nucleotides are TGTGCCAGCAGCCACAATCTAGCAGCACAAGAGACCCAGTACTTC. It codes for CASSHNLAAQETQYF.

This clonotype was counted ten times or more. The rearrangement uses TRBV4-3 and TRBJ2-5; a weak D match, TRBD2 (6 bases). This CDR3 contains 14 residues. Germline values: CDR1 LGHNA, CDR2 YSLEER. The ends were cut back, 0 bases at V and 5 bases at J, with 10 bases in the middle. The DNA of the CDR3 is TGCGCCAGCAGCCAAGACACTAGCAGGGAGACCCAGTACTTC. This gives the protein CASSQDTSRETQYF.

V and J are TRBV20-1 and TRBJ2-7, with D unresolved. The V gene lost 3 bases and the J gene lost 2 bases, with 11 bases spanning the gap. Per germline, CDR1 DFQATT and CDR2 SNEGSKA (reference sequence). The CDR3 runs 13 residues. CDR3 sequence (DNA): TGCAGTGCTAGCCCGGACGGTACCTACGAGCAGTACTTC. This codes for CSASPDGTYEQYF.

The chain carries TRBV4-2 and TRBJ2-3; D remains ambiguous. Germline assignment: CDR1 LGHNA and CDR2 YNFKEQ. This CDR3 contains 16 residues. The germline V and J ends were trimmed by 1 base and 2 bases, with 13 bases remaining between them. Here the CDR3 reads CASSQVSILSTDTQYF. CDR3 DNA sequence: TGTGCCAGCAGCCAAGTATCTATACTCTCCACAGATACGCAGTATTTT.

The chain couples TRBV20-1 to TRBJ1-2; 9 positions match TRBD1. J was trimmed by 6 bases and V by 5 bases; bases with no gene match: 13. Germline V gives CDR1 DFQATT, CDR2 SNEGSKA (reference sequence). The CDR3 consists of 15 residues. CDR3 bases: TGCAGTGCTTTACGGACAGGGGCTGGAGAAGATGGCTACACCTTC. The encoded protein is CSALRTGAGEDGYTF.

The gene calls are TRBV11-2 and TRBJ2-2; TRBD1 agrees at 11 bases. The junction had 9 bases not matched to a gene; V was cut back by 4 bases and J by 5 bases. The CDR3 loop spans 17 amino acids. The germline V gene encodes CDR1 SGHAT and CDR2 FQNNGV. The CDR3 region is CASSSPKDRGRTGELFF. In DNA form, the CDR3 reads TGTGCCAGCAGCTCCCCTAAGGACAGGGGGCGAACCGGGGAGCTGTTTTTT.

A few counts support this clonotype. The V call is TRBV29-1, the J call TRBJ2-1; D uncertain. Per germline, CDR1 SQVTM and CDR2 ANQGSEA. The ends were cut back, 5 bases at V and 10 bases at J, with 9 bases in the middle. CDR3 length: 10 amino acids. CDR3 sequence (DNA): TGCAGCGTTAGTATTGAGGAGCAGTTCTTC. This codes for CSVSIEEQFF.